This T cell receptor (beta chain) emerged from a study of cytomegalovirus exposure and HLA in healthy donors. Study results and caveats: Later on, an analysis showed TCR association rates differing by HLA locus, with DRB1 the most and HLA-C the fewest. The study had only CMV serostatus as immune exposure information.

The PCR contained 60 Vbeta and 13 Jbeta primers. Repertoires were generated with immunoSEQ multiplex PCR, while TCRdb's copy carries only in-frame clones and drops some. Here the sample table reports 50,000 to 60,000 clones. A word on this clone: What it binds is not known.

The ends were cut back, 7 bases at V and 0 bases at J, with 19 bases in the middle. Germline V gives CDR1 SNHLY, CDR2 FYNNEI. The CDR3 consists of 18 residues. Source material: PBMCs. The source of this sequence is a woman aged 45 to 65 in good health and CMV-seropositive. This chain uses TRBV2 with TRBJ2-6; D may be TRBD2 (6 bases). CDR3 protein: CASNHGGASPSGANVLTF. In DNA, the CDR3 is TGTGCCAGCAATCACGGGGGAGCTTCCCCCTCTGGGGCCAACGTCCTGACTTTC.